A selection of T cell receptor beta chains follows, all from one sample in a study of T-cell memory formation after mild COVID-19. TCRdb passed the 5' RACE reads through MiXCR, listing each CDR3 protein once. The sample lists around 200,000 distinct CDR3 sequences, roughly a tenth occurring once. The sequencing sample was made of PBMCs or a T cell subset sorted from them (not recorded which). All receptors derive from a young man who had mild COVID-19 (a few samples of this study predate the infection). Cell type and time point are not known. Both conserved end residues are trimmed from each CDR3. The order of the fields is V gene, D gene, CDR3 protein. The D gene is left open where the match is weak.

TRBV7-3	-	ASSPVVSSYNEQF
TRBV2	-	ASNRVNEKLF
TRBV12-3/TRBV12-4	TRBD2	ASSSGGNTDTQY
TRBV28	TRBD2	ASSASSGGTYNEQF
TRBV2	TRBD2	ASIYSGGAGDTQY
TRBV20-1	-	SARTRQAKNIQY
TRBV3-1	TRBD1	ASSQEQGKGTEAF
TRBV6-2/TRBV6-3	-	ASTPQVSRNTGELF
TRBV18	TRBD2	ASSPPVAGRSTDTQY
TRBV5-1	TRBD1	ASSKDRGPETQY
TRBV3-1	-	ASSQVILRNQY
TRBV3-1	-	ASSYSGQRNTEAF
TRBV5-4	-	ASSLDRYNSPLH
TRBV6-2/TRBV6-3	-	ASSYFLTGRYVTEAF
TRBV5-1	-	ASSLAGQYLTEAF
TRBV6-5	-	ASSSRTSRGQPQH
TRBV7-8	-	ASSAGLSSGNTIY
TRBV29-1	-	SVGRVLSSGANVLT
TRBV29-1	TRBD2	SVTRTSTDTDTQY
TRBV12-3/TRBV12-4	-	ASSFGNGNEKLF
TRBV4-3	TRBD1	ASSRGRGTVFYGYT
TRBV4-1	-	ASSQGQTEPGELF